Following are 12 T cell receptor beta chains from one sample sequenced in a study of cytomegalovirus exposure and HLA in healthy donors. PCR amplification relied on 60 Vbeta primers (plus 13 Jbeta primers). This table comes from immunoSEQ multiplex PCR, and its TCRdb copy is limited to in-frame clones, with some not included. The sample lists over 110,000 clones; around 80% were seen once. The sequenced sample was PBMCs. Every receptor here comes from a man aged 35-49 years in good health and CMV-seronegative.

This chain joins TRBV9 and TRBJ2-7, with D maybe TRBD1 (6 bases). The CDR3 has 14 amino acids. V lost 4 bases to trimming and J lost 0 bases, with 11 bases between them. Germline V CDR1 and CDR2: SGDLS, YYNGEE. CDR3 nucleotides: TGTGCCAGCAGCCAGGACAGTAACTCCTACGAGCAGTACTTC. Residues: CASSQDSNSYEQYF.

This clone was counted only a few times. The V gene is TRBV6-5, the J gene TRBJ2-7; TRBD1 agrees at 8 bases. The germline V gene has CDR1 MNHEY and CDR2 SVGAGI. The CDR3 has 12 residues. The V gene end was trimmed by 10 bases and the J gene end by 6 bases; junction bases not matched to a gene: 8. In DNA form, the CDR3 reads TGTGCCATCACTTCTACAGGGGGCGAGCAGTACTTC. It yields the protein CAITSTGGEQYF.

The genes are TRBV28 and TRBJ2-1; 9 bases line up with TRBD2. V lost 6 bases, J lost 7 bases, and 13 bases stayed unmatched. Germline V gene data show CDR1 as MDHEN and CDR2 as SYDVKM. The CDR3 consists of 16 residues. The CDR3 DNA sequence: TGTGCCAGCAGACCCCTAGCGGGGATCACGGTGAATGAGCAGTTCTTC. Its translation is CASRPLAGITVNEQFF. Drawing the rest from reference TRBV28 and TRBJ2-1, the complete variable domain is DVKVTQSSRYLVKRTGEKVFLECVQDMDHENMFWYRQDPGLGLRLIYFSYDVKMKEKGDIPEGYSVSREKKERFSLILESASTNQTSMYLCASRPLAGITVNEQFFGPGTRLTVL.

The chain uses TRBV7-8 and TRBJ1-1, with D hard to call. CDR1 is SGHVS, CDR2 FQNEAQ, per germline. Between the trimmed V and J ends, which lost 1 base and 9 bases, there was a span of 12 bases. This CDR3 is built from 13 residues. The CDR3 DNA reads as TGTGCCAGCAGCTTAGGCCGTACAGCTAAAGCTTTCTTT. Protein product: CASSLGRTAKAFF. The full variable domain, rest sourced from reference TRBV7-8 and TRBJ1-1, is GAGVSQSPRYKVAKRGQDVALRCDPISGHVSLFWYQQALGQGPEFLTYFQNEAQLDKSGLPSDRFFAERPEGSVSTLKIQRTQQEDSAVYLCASSLGRTAKAFFGQGTRLTVV.

This clone has a handful of counts. This chain connects TRBV6-1 to TRBJ2-3; 11 nucleotides align to TRBD2. The V gene's germline CDR1 is MNHNS and CDR2 SASEGT. Losses at the gene ends were 7 bases for V and 3 bases for J; bases not matched to a gene: 9. The CDR3 runs to 16 residues. Written as DNA, the CDR3 is TGTGCCAGCATTGAGGCTAGCGGGGGGACAACAGATACGCAGTATTTT. This gives the protein CASIEASGGTTDTQYF.

The table lists this clone with a count of one. The J gene is TRBJ1-5, the V gene TRBV30; the D gene is possibly TRBD1 (6 bases). Trimming pared 0 bases from V and 5 bases from J, leaving 11 bases between. The CDR3 consists of 14 residues. The germline V gene has CDR1 GTSNPN and CDR2 SVGIG (reference sequence). The CDR3 nucleotides read TGTGCCTGGAGTGTACCAGGGGCCTATCAGCCCCAGCATTTT. Protein product: CAWSVPGAYQPQHF.

The gene calls are TRBV18 and TRBJ1-1; D unresolved. This CDR3 is built from 14 residues. The V gene lost 2 bases and the J gene lost 0 bases, with 7 bases spanning the gap. Germline CDR1 and CDR2: KGHSH and LQKENI. The CDR3 DNA reads as TGTGCCAGCTCACCAAGCCGCATGAACACTGAAGCTTTCTTT. Amino acids: CASSPSRMNTEAFF. The whole variable domain, filled in from reference TRBV18 and TRBJ1-1, reads NAGVMQNPRHLVRRRGQEARLRCSPMKGHSHVYWYRQLPEEGLKFMVYLQKENIIDESGMPKERFSAEFPKEGPSILRIQQVVRGDSAAYFCASSPSRMNTEAFFGQGTRLTVV.

The CDR3 DNA follows: TGTGCCAGCAGTGAAGCACTAGCGGGGTACAATGAGCAGTTCTTC. Translation: CASSEALAGYNEQFF. The chain is built from TRBV2 and TRBJ2-1; 10 positions match TRBD2. CDR3 length: 15 amino acids. CDR1 is SNHLY and CDR2 is FYNNEI in the germline V gene. V shed 0 bases and J 4 bases; nucleotides not matched to a gene: 0. Combining the CDR3 with reference TRBV2 and TRBJ2-1 gives the whole variable domain EPEVTQTPSHQVTQMGQEVILRCVPISNHLYFYWYRQILGQKVEFLVSFYNNEISEKSEIFDDQFSVERPDGSNFTLKIRSTKLEDSAMYFCASSEALAGYNEQFFGPGTRLTVL.

With respect to this clone: An end of the junction does not agree with germline; a read error may underlie this. V and J are TRBV13 and TRBJ1-6, with unresolved D. CDR1 and CDR2 (germline): PRHDT, FYEKMQ (reference sequence). The CDR3 runs to 18 residues. CDR3 sequence: CASSFSGKGVGVSSALHF. CDR3 nucleotide sequence: TGTGCCAGCAGCTTCTCGGGCAAGGGAGTTGGGGTCAGTTCAGCCCTCCACTTT.

This clone was seen only a few times. The chain is built from TRBV6-6 and TRBJ1-1; weak D call: TRBD1 (6 bases). The V gene's germline CDR1 is MNHNY and CDR2 SVGAGI (reference sequence). This CDR3 is 12 amino acids long. V was pared by 6 bases and J by 10 bases, with 15 bases between. The CDR3, as DNA: TGTGCCAGCAGCCAGGGACAAACGCGAGCTTTCTTT. The encoded protein is CASSQGQTRAFF.

This sequence joins TRBV10-2 and TRBJ1-5, with a tentative D call TRBD1 (6 bases). V was trimmed by 3 bases and J by 4 bases, leaving 19 bases between them. CDR3 length: 17 residues. Germline values: CDR1 WSHSY, CDR2 SAAADI. Written as DNA, the CDR3 is TGCGCCAGCAGTGAAATTAGTTTTGGACAGTTAAATCAGCCCCAGCATTTT. Translating gives CASSEISFGQLNQPQHF.

The rearrangement uses TRBV5-1 and TRBJ1-2, with a possible D match to TRBD1 (5 bases). V was trimmed by 0 bases and J by 0 bases, leaving 9 bases between them. The germline V gene encodes CDR1 SGHRS and CDR2 YFSETQ. The CDR3 spans 15 residues. The CDR3 DNA reads as TGCGCCAGCAGCTTGGCCGGGGGAGCTAACTATGGCTACACCTTC. Amino acids: CASSLAGGANYGYTF. Complete variable domain (other parts from reference TRBV5-1 and TRBJ1-2): KAGVTQTPRYLIKTRGQQVTLSCSPISGHRSVSWYQQTPGQGLQFLFEYFSETQRNKGNFPGRFSGRQFSNSRSEMNVSTLELGDSALYLCASSLAGGANYGYTFGSGTRLTVV.